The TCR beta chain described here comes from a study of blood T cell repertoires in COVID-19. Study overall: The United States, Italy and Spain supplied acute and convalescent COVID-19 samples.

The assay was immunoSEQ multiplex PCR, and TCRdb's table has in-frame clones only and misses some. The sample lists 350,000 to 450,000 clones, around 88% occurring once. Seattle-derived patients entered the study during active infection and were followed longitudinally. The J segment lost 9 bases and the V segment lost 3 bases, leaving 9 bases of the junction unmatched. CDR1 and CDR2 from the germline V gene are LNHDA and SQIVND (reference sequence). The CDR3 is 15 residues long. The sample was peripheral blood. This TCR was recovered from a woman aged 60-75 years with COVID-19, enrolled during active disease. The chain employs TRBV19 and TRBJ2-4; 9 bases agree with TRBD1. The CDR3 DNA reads TGTGCCAGTAGTATTCCCGGACAGGGGTACGGCATTCAGTACTTC. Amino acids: CASSIPGQGYGIQYF.